This entry is about one TCR beta chain. Antigen specificity is unknown. TCRdb's table, derived via immunoSEQ multiplex PCR, lists solely in-frame clones and lacks some. The data contain approximately 47,000 clones, about 88% of them singletons. This record belongs to a study of T cells in localized non-small cell lung cancer. Study results and limitations: Adjacent lung tissue had a median approximately 57 of the top 100 clones found in the tumor. Only one tumor region went through sequencing, so heterogeneity may still be there. Longer overall survival was linked to higher blood T cell density. The highest T cell clonality was in uninvolved adjacent lung, above tumor.

V shed 1 base and J shed 3 bases, with 7 bases lying between them. This CDR3 spans 14 amino acids. The V gene's germline CDR1 is PRHDT and CDR2 FYEKMQ (reference sequence). Sequencing used PBMCs, obtained before any cancer treatment. This chain uses TRBV13 with TRBJ2-4; D unresolved. The receptor comes from a man aged 35 to 69 with stage II lung adenocarcinoma. CDR3 sequence reads: CASSLEGGKNIQYF. CDR3 nucleotides: TGTGCCAGCAGCTTAGAAGGTGGCAAAAACATTCAGTACTTC. Full variable domain (rest looked up from reference TRBV13 and TRBJ2-4): AAGVIQSPRHLIKEKRETATLKCYPIPRHDTVYWYQQGPGQDPQFLISFYEKMQSDKGSIPDRFSAQQFSDYHSELNMSSLELGDSALYFCASSLEGGKNIQYFGAGTRLSVL.